A selection of T cell receptor beta chains follows, all from one sample in a study of cytomegalovirus exposure and HLA in healthy donors. Libraries were prepared by immunoSEQ multiplex PCR; TCRdb keeps only in-frame clonotypes and omits some of them. The listing records some 180,000 clones. Sequencing was carried out using PBMCs. The receptor set was obtained from a man aged 25 to 45 in good health and CMV-seronegative. The CDR3 runs from the conserved cysteine through the conserved F or W. Each record gives: V gene, J gene, D gene, CDR3 DNA, CDR3 protein. The D gene is left open where the match is weak.

V: TRBV28
J: TRBJ2-2
D: -
DNA: TGTGCCAGCAGTTTAGGAGGGACCACCGGGGAGCTGTTTTTT
CDR3: CASSLGGTTGELFF

V: TRBV11-2
J: TRBJ2-1
D: TRBD1
DNA: TGTGCCAGCAGCTTTGGACAGGTCCGCCAGGAGCAGTTCTTC
CDR3: CASSFGQVRQEQFF

V: TRBV5-8
J: TRBJ1-5
D: -
DNA: TGTGCCAGCAGCTCCATCCGCGGGAGGGTGTCGGGTCAGCCCCAGCATTTT
CDR3: CASSSIRGRVSGQPQHF

V: TRBV7-8
J: TRBJ1-4
D: TRBD1
DNA: TGTGCCAGCACCCGGGACAGGCTTGAAAAACTGTTTTTT
CDR3: CASTRDRLEKLFF

V: TRBV5-5
J: TRBJ1-5
D: -
DNA: TGTGCCAGCAGCTTGCTTATTCCGGACAAACTTAGCAATCAGCCCCAGCATTTT
CDR3: CASSLLIPDKLSNQPQHF

V: TRBV10-3
J: TRBJ2-7
D: TRBD2
DNA: TGTGCCATCAGCGGTCGGGCTAGCGGGGCCTACGAGCAGTACTTC
CDR3: CAISGRASGAYEQYF

V: TRBV25-1
J: TRBJ1-1
D: -
DNA: TGTGCCAGCAGTAATCAGGGTTTGACTGAAGCTTTCTTT
CDR3: CASSNQGLTEAFF

V: TRBV9
J: TRBJ2-1
D: -
DNA: TGTGCCAGCAGCGCGGAACAGGGACCGTACAATGAGCAGTTCTTC
CDR3: CASSAEQGPYNEQFF

V: TRBV30
J: TRBJ2-7
D: -
DNA: TGTGCCTGGAGAGCCTTACTGCCGTACGAGCAGTACTTC
CDR3: CAWRALLPYEQYF

V: TRBV18
J: TRBJ2-7
D: TRBD1
DNA: TGTGCCAGCTCACCCGCCAGGGGGACCTCCTACGAGCAGTACTTC
CDR3: CASSPARGTSYEQYF

V: TRBV13
J: TRBJ2-3
D: TRBD1
DNA: TGTGCCAGCAGCCCAGACAGGGGTTTCACAGATACGCAGTATTTT
CDR3: CASSPDRGFTDTQYF

V: TRBV28
J: TRBJ1-5
D: TRBD1
DNA: TGTGCCAGCGGGACAGGCAATCAGCCCCAGCATTTT
CDR3: CASGTGNQPQHF

V: TRBV5-6
J: TRBJ2-7
D: -
DNA: TGTGCCAGCAGCCCCGACGGTGACTCCTACGAGCAGTACTTC
CDR3: CASSPDGDSYEQYF

V: TRBV4-2
J: TRBJ2-1
D: TRBD1
DNA: TGTGCCAGCAGCCGTTCGGGACAGAGGGCCTACAATGAGCAGTTCTTC
CDR3: CASSRSGQRAYNEQFF

V: TRBV4-1
J: TRBJ1-6
D: TRBD1
DNA: TGCGCCAGCAGCCTACGGGGACAGGAATATAATTCACCCCTCCACTTT
CDR3: CASSLRGQEYNSPLHF